Listed below are T cell receptor beta chains from one sample, sequenced in a study of T cell changes during pregnancy in multiple sclerosis. Method: immunoSEQ multiplex PCR; TCRdb's copy keeps in-frame clones and lacks some. This sample has roughly 93,000 clones; around 92% occur once, and the top ten carry roughly 2%. The specimen comprised peripheral blood, sampled after pregnancy. These receptors originate from a female donor in good health, enrolled as a control in a pregnancy study. Each CDR3 is given with its conserved first and last residue. A D gene is named only where the DNA matches it firmly. Clone size is not always given. Where it is, it says once, few, many or a class for expanded clones.

clone size	V gene	J gene	D gene	CDR3 protein	CDR3 DNA
.	TRBV27	TRBJ2-7	.	CASSLTGIVYEQYF	TGTGCCAGCAGTCTAACAGGGATAGTTTACGAGCAGTACTTC
.	TRBV6-5	TRBJ2-2	TRBD1	CASSLTGVEGELFF	TGTGCCAGCAGTCTGACAGGGGTCGAGGGGGAGCTGTTTTTT
.	TRBV6-5	TRBJ1-1	.	CASSGYLGDTEAFF	TGTGCCAGCAGTGGATACCTGGGCGACACTGAAGCTTTCTTT
once	TRBV19	TRBJ1-2	.	CASSTDSFNYGYTF	TGTGCCAGTAGTACCGACAGTTTTAACTATGGCTACACCTTC
once	TRBV27	TRBJ1-5	.	CASSFRNQPQHF	TGTGCCAGCAGTTTCCGGAATCAGCCCCAGCATTTT
.	TRBV6-5	TRBJ2-5	TRBD2	CASSSVGGRETQYF	TGTGCCAGCAGTTCGGTGGGAGGGAGGGAGACCCAGTACTTC
.	TRBV7-2	TRBJ1-1	.	CASSSIDRFSEAFF	TGTGCCAGCAGCTCCATTGACAGGTTTTCTGAAGCTTTCTTT
.	TRBV2	TRBJ2-1	.	CASSEQGPSNEQFF	TGTGCCAGCAGTGAGCAGGGTCCCTCCAATGAGCAGTTCTTC
.	TRBV2	TRBJ2-7	TRBD1	CASSPWTGTVSDEQYF	TGTGCCAGCAGTCCTTGGACAGGGACAGTTTCGGACGAGCAGTACTTC
.	TRBV6-5	TRBJ1-1	.	CASSYSAQGNTEAFF	TGTGCCAGCAGTTACTCGGCGCAGGGGAACACTGAAGCTTTCTTT
.	TRBV6-1	TRBJ2-5	.	CASPSQGGETQYF	TGTGCCAGCCCCAGCCAGGGGGGAGAGACCCAGTACTTC
.	TRBV6-5	TRBJ1-2	.	CASSYSVQIANYGYTF	TGTGCCAGCAGTTACTCCGTACAGATAGCTAACTATGGCTACACCTTC
.	TRBV28	TRBJ2-1	TRBD2	CASRLTGTSGSNEQFF	TGTGCCAGCAGACTCACAGGGACTAGCGGGAGTAATGAGCAGTTCTTC
.	TRBV11-2	TRBJ2-6	.	CASSHITSGANVLTF	TGTGCCAGCAGCCACATCACCTCTGGGGCCAACGTCCTGACTTTC
.	TRBV7-9	TRBJ1-1	TRBD1	CASSIKTGARRSDTEAFF	TGTGCCAGCAGCATAAAAACAGGGGCAAGGCGTTCGGACACTGAAGCTTTCTTT
.	TRBV19	TRBJ2-5	TRBD2	CASSIGTRGEETQYF	TGTGCCAGTAGTATAGGGACTAGAGGGGAAGAGACCCAGTACTTC
.	TRBV19	TRBJ1-1	.	CASSTGASTEAFF	TGTGCCAGTAGTACAGGGGCTAGCACTGAAGCTTTCTTT
.	TRBV6-5	TRBJ2-7	.	CASSTGLPTHEQYF	TGTGCCAGCAGTACGGGACTTCCAACCCACGAGCAGTACTTC
.	TRBV7-8	TRBJ2-7	TRBD2	CASSLAGTSGRYEQYF	TGTGCCAGCAGCTTAGCGGGGACTAGCGGTCGGTACGAGCAGTACTTC
.	TRBV19	TRBJ1-5	.	CASSLGLDQPQHF	TGTGCCAGTAGTTTAGGACTAGATCAGCCCCAGCATTTT
.	TRBV7-9	TRBJ2-2	TRBD2	CASLAGAYTGELFF	TGTGCCAGTCTAGCGGGAGCCTACACCGGGGAGCTGTTTTTT
once	TRBV11-1	TRBJ2-1	.	CASSLAVTLPLNEQFF	TGTGCCAGCAGCTTAGCGGTGACTCTCCCACTCAATGAGCAGTTCTTC
once	TRBV7-3	TRBJ2-1	.	CASSLDSNEQFF	TGTGCCAGCAGCTTAGACAGCAATGAGCAGTTCTTC
.	TRBV7-7	TRBJ2-3	.	CASSLTVGGTDTQYF	TGTGCTAGCAGCTTAACGGTAGGGGGCACAGATACGCAGTATTTT
.	TRBV30	TRBJ1-2	.	CAWSVWGAPLANYGYTF	TGTGCCTGGAGTGTCTGGGGAGCCCCATTGGCTAACTATGGCTACACCTTC
.	TRBV15	TRBJ2-1	.	CATSRERETDEQFF	TGTGCCACCAGCAGAGAGAGGGAAACCGATGAGCAGTTCTTC
.	TRBV19	TRBJ1-1	.	CASSAGNVGTEAFF	TGTGCCAGTAGTGCGGGGAACGTGGGCACTGAAGCTTTCTTT
.	TRBV28	TRBJ1-5	TRBD1	CASTSRGQGAKDQPQHF	TGTGCCAGCACCAGTAGGGGACAGGGGGCGAAGGATCAGCCCCAGCATTTT
.	TRBV28	TRBJ1-2	.	CASSLFFQVGYTF	TGTGCCAGCAGTTTGTTCTTCCAGGTCGGCTACACCTTC
.	TRBV2	TRBJ2-6	.	CASRGNSRRSGANVLTF	TGTGCCAGTCGAGGGAACAGTAGGCGGTCCGGGGCCAACGTCCTGACTTTC
.	TRBV19	TRBJ1-6	.	CASSISGRGGSPLHF	TGTGCCAGTAGTATTTCAGGCAGGGGCGGATCACCCCTCCACTTT
.	TRBV6-5	TRBJ1-2	.	CASSYGGASLRGGYTF	TGTGCCAGCAGTTACGGGGGGGCATCCTTGCGTGGTGGCTACACCTTC
once	TRBV7-7	TRBJ2-5	.	CASSITAGETQYF	TGTGCTAGCAGCATTACCGCGGGAGAGACCCAGTACTTC
.	TRBV18	TRBJ1-2	.	CASSNSLGRMAYTF	TGTGCCAGCTCAAACAGCTTGGGGCGTATGGCCTACACCTTC
.	TRBV5-6	TRBJ1-2	.	CASSLGGGNYGYTF	TGTGCCAGCAGCTTGGGTGGCGGTAACTATGGCTACACCTTC